This is a list of T cell receptor beta chains from one sample in a study of identical twins. TCRdb reanalysed the 5' RACE reads using MiXCR and keeps one entry per CDR3 protein. The sample includes 200,000 to 300,000 distinct CDR3 sequences, over 9.5% of them seen just once. This sample also appeared in a second study, on yellow fever vaccine responses in identical twins.

The specimen sequenced was memory (CD45RO+) T cells sorted from blood. The receptor source for this set is a woman between 18 and 30 years old in good health. The CDR3 runs from the conserved cysteine through the conserved F or W. Fields, in order: CDR3 protein, CDR3 DNA, D gene, J gene, V gene, clone size. A D gene is named only where the DNA matches it firmly. Size is stated for part of the rows, as once, few or many counts, or as a class when the clone is expanded.

CDR3aa: CATRGTGELFF
CDR3nt: TGTGCCACAAGGGGAACCGGGGAGCTGTTTTTT
d_gene: -
j_gene: TRBJ2-2
v_gene: TRBV12-3/TRBV12-4
abundance: -

CDR3aa: CASSLLAGGSNTQYF
CDR3nt: TGTGCCAGCAGTTTATTAGCGGGGGGTTCAAATACGCAGTATTTT
d_gene: TRBD2
j_gene: TRBJ2-3
v_gene: TRBV28
abundance: many

CDR3aa: CASNRGNTDTQYF
CDR3nt: TGTGCCAGCAACAGGGGCAACACAGATACGCAGTATTTT
d_gene: TRBD1
j_gene: TRBJ2-3
v_gene: TRBV6-6
abundance: -

CDR3aa: CASSQGTSLSRYNEQFF
CDR3nt: TGTGCCAGCAGCCAAGGGACTAGCCTAAGTCGGTACAATGAGCAGTTCTTC
d_gene: TRBD2
j_gene: TRBJ2-1
v_gene: TRBV14
abundance: -

CDR3aa: CASSSAGQANTGELFF
CDR3nt: TGTGCCAGCAGTTCCGCCGGACAGGCGAACACCGGGGAGCTGTTTTTT
d_gene: TRBD1
j_gene: TRBJ2-2
v_gene: TRBV28
abundance: -

CDR3aa: CSVQKDGSGETQYF
CDR3nt: TGCAGCGTACAGAAGGACGGAAGTGGGGAGACCCAGTACTTC
d_gene: -
j_gene: TRBJ2-5
v_gene: TRBV29-1
abundance: many

CDR3aa: CASSLVARSYEQYF
CDR3nt: TGTGCCAGCAGCTTGGTAGCCAGATCCTACGAGCAGTACTTC
d_gene: -
j_gene: TRBJ2-7
v_gene: TRBV5-6
abundance: many

CDR3aa: CASSQDSGLGTQYF
CDR3nt: TGCGCCAGCAGCCAAGATTCCGGTCTCGGTACGCAGTATTTT
d_gene: -
j_gene: TRBJ2-3
v_gene: TRBV4-3
abundance: few

CDR3aa: CASSSWGGLSNEQFF
CDR3nt: TGTGCCAGCAGCTCCTGGGGGGGCCTCTCCAATGAGCAGTTCTTC
d_gene: -
j_gene: TRBJ2-1
v_gene: TRBV5-6
abundance: few

CDR3aa: CSAAGTRLTDTQYF
CDR3nt: TGCAGTGCTGCCGGGACACGTCTAACAGATACGCAGTATTTT
d_gene: -
j_gene: TRBJ2-3
v_gene: TRBV20-1
abundance: few

CDR3aa: CASSSWGDRWTDTQYF
CDR3nt: TGTGCCAGCAGCTCCTGGGGTGATCGCTGGACAGATACGCAGTATTTT
d_gene: -
j_gene: TRBJ2-3
v_gene: TRBV7-2
abundance: -

CDR3aa: CASSLAGRYNEQFF
CDR3nt: TGTGCCAGCAGCTTAGCGGGACGGTACAATGAGCAGTTCTTC
d_gene: -
j_gene: TRBJ2-1
v_gene: TRBV7-9
abundance: -

CDR3aa: CASSLRPDNEQFF
CDR3nt: TGTGCCAGCAGCTTAAGGCCGGACAATGAGCAGTTCTTC
d_gene: -
j_gene: TRBJ2-1
v_gene: TRBV11-3
abundance: -